The rows below give T cell receptor beta chains drawn from one sample of a study of cytomegalovirus exposure and HLA in healthy donors. The protocol was immunoSEQ multiplex PCR, while the TCRdb copy is restricted to in-frame clones and leaves out a portion. The table shows approximately 97,000 clones, with approximately 87% occurring only once. The material sequenced was PBMCs. The receptors were sampled from a man in his forties in good health and CMV-seronegative. CDR3s include the opening cysteine and the closing phenylalanine or tryptophan. D genes are given only for firm matches.

CDR3 | V | D | J
CASTRNSGSYEQYF | TRBV11-2 | NA | TRBJ2-7
CASSPGIGATYNEQFF | TRBV7-2 | NA | TRBJ2-1
CASSPTAAGGTDTQYF | TRBV9 | TRBD2 | TRBJ2-3
CASSSDGDHFYEQYF | TRBV6-5 | NA | TRBJ2-7
CASSAPWTGFVTAKNIQYF | TRBV6-9 | TRBD1 | TRBJ2-4
CASSQDGGIGNQPQHF | TRBV4-1 | NA | TRBJ1-5
CASSEVRGGYTEAFF | TRBV2 | NA | TRBJ1-1
CASSSLGTPLYNEQFF | TRBV7-9 | NA | TRBJ2-1
CASSIELGHTF | TRBV10-1 | NA | TRBJ1-2
CASSGGTEPARYTF | TRBV13 | NA | TRBJ1-2
CASSQSTYNEKLFF | TRBV5-8 | NA | TRBJ1-4
CASNPGWADTQYF | TRBV9 | NA | TRBJ2-3
CASSSLDRGSLAKNIQYF | TRBV7-9 | TRBD1 | TRBJ2-4
CASSSLGTGPGTQHF | TRBV7-8 | TRBD1 | TRBJ1-5
CASSHGTSSTDTQYF | TRBV7-2 | NA | TRBJ2-3
CASSEATGFNEKLFF | TRBV6-1 | NA | TRBJ1-4
CASSAYSPRTGRADTQYF | TRBV11-3 | NA | TRBJ2-3
CASSTSGVSEKLFF | TRBV6-6 | NA | TRBJ1-4
CASSSRYEQYF | TRBV7-2 | NA | TRBJ2-7
CASSPRTLTDTQYF | TRBV11-2 | NA | TRBJ2-3